These 22 T cell receptor beta chains came from one sample sequenced in a study of blood T cell repertoires in COVID-19. The protocol was immunoSEQ multiplex PCR, while the TCRdb copy is restricted to in-frame clones and leaves out a portion. The sample records 200,000 to 300,000 clones, around four fifths being singletons. Sequenced: peripheral blood. The source is a woman in her sixties or seventies with active or convalescent COVID-19.

The V gene is TRBV4-2, the J gene TRBJ2-1; a possible D gene is TRBD1 (6 bases). The ends were cut back, 1 base at V and 2 bases at J, with 15 bases in the middle. CDR3 size: 17 residues. Looked up from germline, CDR1 is LGHNA and CDR2 is YNFKEQ. The CDR3 sequence: CASSQAIRTETYNEQFF. CDR3 in DNA: TGTGCCAGCAGCCAAGCGATTAGGACAGAGACCTACAATGAGCAGTTCTTC.

CDR3 in amino acids: CASSDRQGDPQGYTF. The CDR3 DNA follows: TGTGCCAGCAGTGATCGACAGGGAGACCCTCAAGGCTACACCTTC. The chain employs TRBV6-4 and TRBJ1-2; 7 bases are shared with TRBD1. Germline CDR1 and CDR2: MRHNA and SNTAGT. Trimming removed 3 bases from V and 8 bases from J; junction bases left unmatched: 12. CDR3 length: 15 amino acids.

The chain carries TRBV9 and TRBJ2-5; 15 bases align to TRBD2. Unmatched junction bases numbered 8, after V lost 4 bases and J lost 4 bases. The CDR3 consists of 17 residues. CDR1 is SGDLS and CDR2 is YYNGEE in the germline V gene. This CDR3 is CASSPPGLAGGGETQYF. The CDR3 DNA sequence: TGTGCCAGCAGCCCGCCGGGACTAGCGGGAGGTGGAGAGACCCAGTACTTC.

The gene calls are TRBV15 and TRBJ2-3, with 8 bases aligning to TRBD1. The V gene's germline CDR1 is LNHNV and CDR2 YYDKDF (reference sequence). V gave up 0 bases and J gave up 0 bases; unmatched junction bases: 2. CDR3 size: 16 residues. CDR3 residues: CATSREGQASTDTQYF. CDR3 nucleotide sequence: TGTGCCACCAGCAGAGAGGGACAGGCTAGCACAGATACGCAGTATTTT.

The chain has TRBV19 and TRBJ1-3; no clear D gene. With 4 bases removed from V and 0 bases from J, the gap between germline ends came to 10 bases. Germline CDR1 is LNHDA and CDR2 is SQIVND (reference sequence). There are 15 residues in the CDR3. The CDR3 reads CASSRLYNSGNTIYF. DNA for the CDR3: TGTGCCAGTAGTAGACTGTACAACTCTGGAAACACCATATATTTT. The whole variable domain, remainder taken from reference TRBV19 and TRBJ1-3, is DGGITQSPKYLFRKEGQNVTLSCEQNLNHDAMYWYRQDPGQGLRLIYYSQIVNDFQKGDIAEGYSVSREKKESFPLTVTSAQKNPTAFYLCASSRLYNSGNTIYFGEGSWLTVV.

The chain employs TRBV7-2 and TRBJ2-7, with TRBD2 identical over 12 bases. The CDR3 runs 15 residues. Per the germline V gene, CDR1 is SGHTA and CDR2 is FQGNSA. After removal of 5 bases from V and 2 bases from J, the junction contained 4 bases not matched to a gene. The CDR3 loop is CASSPRTSGAYEQYF. The CDR3 nucleotides are TGTGCCAGCAGCCCCAGGACTAGCGGGGCCTACGAGCAGTACTTC.

This clone was counted only a few times. This rearrangement joins TRBV7-2 to TRBJ2-3; 8 positions agree with TRBD1. The CDR3 has 18 residues. J lost 7 bases, V lost 4 bases, and 19 bases had no gene match. The germline V gene has CDR1 SGHTA and CDR2 FQGNSA. CDR3 in DNA: TGTGCCAGCAGCTGGAAAGGGGCCGCAGGGGGCGAGTGGAATACGCAGTATTTT. This translates into CASSWKGAAGGEWNTQYF.

The rearrangement joins TRBV19 to TRBJ2-3, with 12 bases matching TRBD2. After removal of 4 bases from V and 9 bases from J, the junction contained 5 bases not matched to a gene. Germline values: CDR1 LNHDA, CDR2 SQIVND (reference sequence). This CDR3 has 14 amino acids. The CDR3 sequence is CASSTSGGAGTQYF. CDR3 bases: TGTGCCAGTAGTACTAGCGGGGGGGCAGGAACGCAGTATTTT. Full variable domain (missing parts from reference TRBV19 and TRBJ2-3): DGGITQSPKYLFRKEGQNVTLSCEQNLNHDAMYWYRQDPGQGLRLIYYSQIVNDFQKGDIAEGYSVSREKKESFPLTVTSAQKNPTAFYLCASSTSGGAGTQYFGPGTRLTVL.

This rearrangement joins TRBV5-5 to TRBJ1-1; D not certain. V was cut by 3 bases and J by 4 bases, with 7 bases left in between. The germline gives CDR1 SGHKS, CDR2 YYEKEE (reference sequence). The length of the CDR3 is 12 residues. The CDR3 region has the DNA TGTGCCAGCAGCTCATTGGCCACTGAAGCTTTCTTT. It encodes CASSSLATEAFF.

This clone was seen a handful of times. The rearrangement joins TRBV11-3 to TRBJ2-1, with a possible D match to TRBD2 (6 bases). V shed 3 bases and J shed 2 bases, with 14 bases lying between them. Germline V gene lookup returns CDR1 SGHNT and CDR2 YENEEA. CDR3 length: 16 amino acids. CDR3 protein: CASSLGGIGAYNEQFF. The DNA of the CDR3 is TGTGCCAGCAGCTTGGGCGGGATAGGGGCCTACAATGAGCAGTTCTTC.

V gene TRBV19 combines with J gene TRBJ1-1, with TRBD1 matching 7 bases. J was trimmed by 6 bases and V by 5 bases; bases with no gene match: 9. Looked up from germline, CDR1 is LNHDA and CDR2 is SQIVND (reference sequence). The CDR3 is made up of 14 amino acids. The CDR3 region is CASSPPTGSPEAFF. Written as DNA, the CDR3 is TGTGCCAGTAGTCCCCCGACAGGGAGCCCTGAAGCTTTCTTT.

This clone was counted a few times. The chain has TRBV5-1 and TRBJ1-3; TRBD1 aligns across 9 bases. Germline V gives CDR1 SGHRS, CDR2 YFSETQ. V trimming: 5 bases; J trimming: 8 bases; junction bases outside the gene matches: 8. This CDR3 has 14 amino acids. The CDR3 region has the DNA TGCGCCAGCAGACCGGGACAGGGTGTAGACACCATATATTTT. Amino acid sequence: CASRPGQGVDTIYF. The variable domain in full, with the rest retrieved from reference TRBV5-1 and TRBJ1-3, is KAGVTQTPRYLIKTRGQQVTLSCSPISGHRSVSWYQQTPGQGLQFLFEYFSETQRNKGNFPGRFSGRQFSNSRSEMNVSTLELGDSALYLCASRPGQGVDTIYFGEGSWLTVV.

This rearrangement joins TRBV28 to TRBJ1-2; the D is unclear. This CDR3 is built from 13 residues. With 5 bases removed from V and 3 bases from J, the gap between germline ends came to 10 bases. From germline, CDR1 is MDHEN and CDR2 SYDVKM. The CDR3 sequence is CASSIPGYYGYTF. In nucleotides, the CDR3 is TGTGCCAGCAGTATTCCGGGATACTATGGCTACACCTTC.

V usage is TRBV6-5 and J usage is TRBJ1-1; D possibly corresponds to TRBD1 (5 bases). The germline gives CDR1 MNHEY, CDR2 SVGAGI. The germline V and J ends were trimmed by 4 bases and 2 bases, with 11 bases remaining between them. This CDR3 spans 14 amino acids. The CDR3 DNA is TGTGCCAGCAGTTGGCAGGGCTTAAACACTGAAGCTTTCTTT. Translation gives CASSWQGLNTEAFF.

A single count supports this clone. The V call is TRBV7-9, the J call TRBJ2-5; 10 bases are shared with TRBD1. Germline lookup yields CDR1 SEHNR and CDR2 FQNEAQ (reference sequence). The CDR3 covers 16 residues. V was clipped by 7 bases and J by 4 bases; unmatched bases: 12. The CDR3 loop reads CASTFEGQGNGETQYF. CDR3 coding DNA: TGTGCCAGCACATTCGAGGGACAGGGGAACGGAGAGACCCAGTACTTC.

The rearrangement joins TRBV5-6 to TRBJ1-1; 9 nucleotides match TRBD1. V trimming: 6 bases; J trimming: 4 bases; junction bases outside the gene matches: 10. Germline V gene sequence: CDR1 SGHDT, CDR2 YYEEEE. The CDR3 has 15 amino acids. The CDR3 DNA reads TGTGCCAGCAATTACGTCCCGGGACAGGGCACTGAAGCTTTCTTT. This encodes CASNYVPGQGTEAFF.

DNA of the CDR3: TGTGCCAGTAGTCCCCTAGGGGGACAGAACAATGAGCAGTTCTTC. Translation gives CASSPLGGQNNEQFF. The chain combines TRBV19 with TRBJ2-1, with 7 positions matching TRBD1. From germline, CDR1 is LNHDA and CDR2 SQIVND (reference sequence). The V segment lost 5 bases and the J segment 5 bases; nucleotides outside the gene matches: 9. The CDR3 extends over 15 amino acids.

The chain couples TRBV11-2 to TRBJ2-7, with a tentative D call TRBD2 (6 bases). Germline assignment: CDR1 SGHAT and CDR2 FQNNGV. V gave up 5 bases and J gave up 10 bases, with 15 bases separating them. The CDR3 runs 12 residues. The CDR3 loop is CASSVPRGLQYF. The CDR3 bases are TGTGCCAGCAGCGTCCCCCGGGGGTTACAGTACTTC.

V and J are TRBV5-4 and TRBJ2-3; 9 nucleotides match TRBD1. V lost 5 bases, J lost 6 bases, and 7 bases stayed unmatched. Germline V gene data show CDR1 as SGHNT and CDR2 as YYREEE (reference sequence). This CDR3 has 14 amino acids. The DNA for the CDR3 is TGTGCCAGCAGGCCCTTACAGGGGGCCGATACGCAGTATTTT. Encoded protein: CASRPLQGADTQYF.

Comments on this clone: Other DNA sequences in the same sample also yield this CDR3. V usage is TRBV27 and J usage is TRBJ2-1; D ambiguous. CDR3 length equals 12 residues. V was clipped by 3 bases and J by 3 bases, with 3 bases between them. Germline lookup yields CDR1 MNHEY and CDR2 SMNVEV (reference sequence). CDR3 sequence (DNA): TGTGCCAGCAGTTTTCTCTACAATGAGCAGTTCTTC. It translates to CASSFLYNEQFF.

This chain joins TRBV11-2 and TRBJ2-5; tentatively, D is TRBD2 (7 bases). V dropped 5 bases and J dropped 5 bases, with 24 bases sitting between them. Germline V gene sequence: CDR1 SGHAT, CDR2 FQNNGV. The CDR3 has 17 residues. This CDR3 is CASSIPRWGGLGETQYF. CDR3 in DNA: TGTGCCAGCAGCATCCCCAGGTGGGGGGGCTTAGGGGAGACCCAGTACTTC.

CDR3 protein: CASSSGGDSGNTIYF. The DNA of the CDR3 is TGTGCCAGTAGCTCGGGGGGGGACTCTGGAAACACCATATATTTT. This chain connects TRBV19 to TRBJ1-3, with D tentatively TRBD1 (5 bases). There are 15 residues in the CDR3. Germline V gives CDR1 LNHDA, CDR2 SQIVND (reference sequence). Between the trimmed V and J ends, which lost 6 bases and 0 bases, there was a span of 12 bases.